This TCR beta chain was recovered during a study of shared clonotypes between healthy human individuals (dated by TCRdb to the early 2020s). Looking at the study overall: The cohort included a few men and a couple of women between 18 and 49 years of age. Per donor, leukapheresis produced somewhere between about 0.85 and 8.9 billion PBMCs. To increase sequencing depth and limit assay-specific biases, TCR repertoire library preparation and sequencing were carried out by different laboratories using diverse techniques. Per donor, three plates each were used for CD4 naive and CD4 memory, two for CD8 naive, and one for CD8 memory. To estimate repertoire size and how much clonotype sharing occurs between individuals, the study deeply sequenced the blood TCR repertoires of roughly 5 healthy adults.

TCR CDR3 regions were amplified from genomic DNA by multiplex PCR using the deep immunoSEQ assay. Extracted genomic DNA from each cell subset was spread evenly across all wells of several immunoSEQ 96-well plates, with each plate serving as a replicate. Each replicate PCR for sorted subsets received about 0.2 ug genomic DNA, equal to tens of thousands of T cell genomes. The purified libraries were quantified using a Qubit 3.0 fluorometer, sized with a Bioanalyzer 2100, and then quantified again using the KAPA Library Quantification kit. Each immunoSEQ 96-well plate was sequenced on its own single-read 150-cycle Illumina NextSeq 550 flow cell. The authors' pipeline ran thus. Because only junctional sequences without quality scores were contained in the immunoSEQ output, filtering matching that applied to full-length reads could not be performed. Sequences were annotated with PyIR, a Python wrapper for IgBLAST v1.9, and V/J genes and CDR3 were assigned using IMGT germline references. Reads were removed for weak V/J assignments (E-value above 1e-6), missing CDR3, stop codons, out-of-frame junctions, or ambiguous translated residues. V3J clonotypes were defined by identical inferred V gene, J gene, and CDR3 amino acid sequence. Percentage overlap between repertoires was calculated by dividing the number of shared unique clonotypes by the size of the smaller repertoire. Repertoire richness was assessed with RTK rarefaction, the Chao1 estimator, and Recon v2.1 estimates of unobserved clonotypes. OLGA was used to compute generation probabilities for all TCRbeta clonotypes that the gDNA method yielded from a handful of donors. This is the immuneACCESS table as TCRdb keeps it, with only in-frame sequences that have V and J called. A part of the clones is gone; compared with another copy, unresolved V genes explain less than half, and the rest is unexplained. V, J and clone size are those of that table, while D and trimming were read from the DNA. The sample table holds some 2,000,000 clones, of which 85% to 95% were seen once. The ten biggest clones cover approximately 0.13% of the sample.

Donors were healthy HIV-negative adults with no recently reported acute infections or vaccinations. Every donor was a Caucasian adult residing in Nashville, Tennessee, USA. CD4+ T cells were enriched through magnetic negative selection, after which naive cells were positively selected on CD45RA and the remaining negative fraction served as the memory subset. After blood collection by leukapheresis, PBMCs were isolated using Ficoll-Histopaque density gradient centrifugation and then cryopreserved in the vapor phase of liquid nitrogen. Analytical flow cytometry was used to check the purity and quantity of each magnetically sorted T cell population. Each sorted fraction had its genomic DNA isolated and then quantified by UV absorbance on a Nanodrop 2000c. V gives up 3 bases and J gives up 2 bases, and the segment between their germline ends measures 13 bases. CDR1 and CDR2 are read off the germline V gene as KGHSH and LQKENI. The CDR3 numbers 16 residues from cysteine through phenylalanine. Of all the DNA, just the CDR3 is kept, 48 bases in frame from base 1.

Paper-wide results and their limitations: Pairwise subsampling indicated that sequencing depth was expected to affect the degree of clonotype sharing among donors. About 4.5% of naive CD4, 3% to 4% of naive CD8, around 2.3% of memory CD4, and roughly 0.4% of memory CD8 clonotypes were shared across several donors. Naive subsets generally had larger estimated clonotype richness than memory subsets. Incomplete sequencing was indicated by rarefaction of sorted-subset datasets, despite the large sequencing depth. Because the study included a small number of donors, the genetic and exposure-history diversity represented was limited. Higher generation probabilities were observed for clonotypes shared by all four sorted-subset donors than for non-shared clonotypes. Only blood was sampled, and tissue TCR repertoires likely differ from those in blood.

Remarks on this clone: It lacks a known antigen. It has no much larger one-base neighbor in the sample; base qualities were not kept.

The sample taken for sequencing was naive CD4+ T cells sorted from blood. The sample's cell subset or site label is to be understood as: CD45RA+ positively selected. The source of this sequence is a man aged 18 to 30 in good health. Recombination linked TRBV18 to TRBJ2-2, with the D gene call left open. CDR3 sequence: CASSPLEGINTGELFF. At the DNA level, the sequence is TGTGCCAGCTCACCCCTGGAAGGGATAAACACCGGGGAGCTGTTTTTT.